The next 23 T cell receptor beta chains were all read from a single sample in a study of spatial heterogeneity in lung cancer. TCRdb processed the 5' RACE reads anew with MiXCR; each CDR3 protein has one entry. The data hold about 1,200 distinct CDR3 sequences, with roughly 40% observed a single time. Specified time point: sample taken at primary tumor resection. Sequencing was performed on normal lung tissue next to the tumor, taken at surgery. These receptors were taken from a male donor with early-stage non-small cell lung cancer.

The chain employs TRBV29-1 and TRBJ2-1; 8 nucleotides line up with TRBD2. The CDR3 runs to 11 residues. V gave up 7 bases and J gave up 7 bases; unmatched junction bases: 3. Germline CDR1 reads SQVTM; CDR2 reads ANQGSEA. The CDR3 reads CSAGRGNEQFF. The CDR3 coding sequence is TGCAGCGCCGGGAGGGGGAATGAGCAGTTCTTC.

The V gene is TRBV11-3, the J gene TRBJ2-1; 9 nucleotides match TRBD1. Trimming removed 1 base from V and 4 bases from J; junction bases left unmatched: 5. The CDR3 has 16 residues. Germline V CDR1 and CDR2: SGHNT, YENEEA. The CDR3 DNA reads as TGTGCCAGCAGCTTAGCCCGGGGACAGGGTTACAATGAGCAGTTCTTC. This encodes CASSLARGQGYNEQFF.

This clonotype was seen a few times. The chain is built from TRBV7-9 and TRBJ2-7; TRBD1 is a possible D gene (5 bases). Trimming stripped 0 bases from V and 2 bases from J, with 5 bases between. CDR3 size: 13 residues. From germline, CDR1 is SEHNR and CDR2 FQNEAQ (reference sequence). The CDR3 bases are TGTGCCAGCAGCTTAGCAGGGGCCTACGAGCAGTACTTC. It translates to CASSLAGAYEQYF.

In its sample, this clonotype was seen once. The chain is built from TRBV10-3 and TRBJ2-5, with 14 bases aligning to TRBD2. This CDR3 is 16 amino acids long. Trimming took 6 bases from V and 3 from J; bases not matched to a gene: 6. Per the germline V gene, CDR1 is ENHRY and CDR2 is SYGVKD. The CDR3 loop is CAISTGTSGGEETQYF. The CDR3 DNA reads TGTGCCATCAGCACAGGGACTAGCGGGGGAGAAGAGACCCAGTACTTC.

By frequency in the sample, this clonotype is medium-sized. The gene calls are TRBV25-1 and TRBJ2-3, with 12 bases fitting TRBD2. Germline CDR1 MGHDK, CDR2 SYGVNS. CDR3 length equals 19 residues. V lost 4 bases and J lost 4; bases outside the gene matches: 15. CDR3 region: CASSGPVPGLAGTADTQYF. In nucleotides, the CDR3 is TGTGCCAGCAGTGGTCCGGTCCCCGGACTAGCGGGGACCGCAGATACGCAGTATTTT.

This clonotype was seen more than once but under ten times. The V gene is TRBV28, the J gene TRBJ2-3; tentatively, D is TRBD1 (6 bases). Trimming shortened V by 5 bases and J by 4 bases, and 13 bases separated the two germline ends. This CDR3 contains 14 residues. The germline V gene encodes CDR1 MDHEN and CDR2 SYDVKM. CDR3 region: CASSQTGSSDTQYF. CDR3 nucleotides: TGTGCCAGCAGTCAAACAGGGTCGTCAGATACGCAGTATTTT.

This clonotype is termed medium-sized. The rearrangement links TRBV20-1 to TRBJ2-5; D is perhaps TRBD2 (6 bases). V lost 1 base, J lost 2 bases, and 17 bases lay in between. CDR1 is DFQATT, CDR2 SNEGSKA, per germline (reference sequence). The CDR3 is made up of 16 amino acids. CDR3 residues: CSARARSGALQETQYF. CDR3 coding DNA: TGCAGTGCTAGAGCACGTAGCGGAGCCTTACAAGAGACCCAGTACTTC.

The chain recombines TRBV3-1 with TRBJ2-7; the match to TRBD1 covers 8 bases. CDR1 LGHDT and CDR2 YNNKEL come from the germline V gene (reference sequence). The CDR3 is 13 amino acids. J lost 6 bases, V lost 3 bases, and 4 bases had no gene match. CDR3: CASSHRDRGEQYF. The CDR3 DNA reads as TGTGCCAGCAGCCACAGAGACAGGGGCGAGCAGTACTTC.

This rearrangement joins TRBV4-3 to TRBJ2-3, with D tentatively TRBD1 (6 bases). There are 13 residues in the CDR3. Trimming pared 3 bases from V and 5 bases from J, leaving 9 bases between. CDR1 is LGHNA and CDR2 is YSLEER in the germline V gene. The CDR3 loop reads CASSHFRGDTQYF. DNA for the CDR3: TGCGCCAGCAGCCACTTCAGGGGAGATACGCAGTATTTT.

The chain combines TRBV7-2 with TRBJ2-1, with a weak D call TRBD2 (6 bases). Germline V lookup: CDR1 SGHTA, CDR2 FQGNSA. Trimming shortened V by 5 bases and J by 5 bases, and 19 bases separated the two germline ends. The length of the CDR3 is 16 residues. The chain's CDR3 is CASSPTGTPNHNEQFF. The CDR3, as DNA: TGTGCCAGCAGCCCCACCGGGACTCCAAACCACAATGAGCAGTTCTTC.

This clonotype was detected a few times. This chain links TRBV7-9 with TRBJ1-6; 10 bases map to TRBD1. CDR3 size: 16 residues. Germline values: CDR1 SEHNR, CDR2 FQNEAQ (reference sequence). V shed 5 bases, J shed 7 bases, and the junction held 8 bases outside the gene matches. CDR3 nucleotide sequence: TGTGCCAGCAGCCAACGACAGGGGGCGCGAAATTCACCCCTCCACTTT. As protein: CASSQRQGARNSPLHF.

This clonotype is medium-sized. The V and J genes are TRBV5-8 and TRBJ2-7; D remains ambiguous. Germline V CDR1 and CDR2: SGHTS, YDEGEE. The CDR3 has 18 amino acids. The V end was cut by 2 bases, the J end by 0 bases, with 21 bases between. The CDR3 is CASSFSSSWFYLSYEQYF. The CDR3 coding sequence is TGTGCCAGCAGCTTTTCTTCTTCGTGGTTTTACCTCTCCTACGAGCAGTACTTC.

This rearrangement joins TRBV10-3 to TRBJ2-5; TRBD1 agrees at 8 bases. V lost 6 bases and J lost 3; bases outside the gene matches: 6. The germline gives CDR1 ENHRY, CDR2 SYGVKD. The CDR3 contains 14 residues. As DNA, the CDR3 is TGTGCCATCAGGACCGACAGGGGTGAAGAGACCCAGTACTTC. Protein sequence: CAIRTDRGEETQYF.

This clonotype rates as medium-sized. This chain uses TRBV3-1 with TRBJ1-1; tentative D call: TRBD1 (5 bases). The germline V and J ends were trimmed by 7 bases and 1 base, with 10 bases remaining between them. The CDR3 loop spans 13 amino acids. CDR1 LGHDT and CDR2 YNNKEL come from the germline V gene (reference sequence). CDR3 sequence: CASKVTGNTEAFF. The CDR3 DNA reads TGTGCCAGCAAGGTAACAGGGAACACTGAAGCTTTCTTT.

This clonotype was seen only a few times. This chain links TRBV7-9 with TRBJ1-1, with 7 positions matching TRBD1. This CDR3 has 15 residues. CDR1 is SEHNR, CDR2 FQNEAQ, per germline (reference sequence). J was trimmed by 7 bases and V by 5 bases; bases with no gene match: 13. The CDR3 reads CASSPIGQARLEAFF. The CDR3, as DNA: TGTGCCAGCAGCCCAATCGGACAGGCTCGCCTTGAAGCTTTCTTT. Complete variable domain (other parts from reference TRBV7-9 and TRBJ1-1): DTGVSQNPRHKITKRGQNVTFRCDPISEHNRLYWYRQTLGQGPEFLTYFQNEAQLEKSRLLSDRFSAERPKGSFSTLEIQRTEQGDSAMYLCASSPIGQARLEAFFGQGTRLTVV.

This chain links TRBV4-2 with TRBJ1-6; no clear D gene. This CDR3 has 17 amino acids. The germline V gene encodes CDR1 LGHNA and CDR2 YNFKEQ. Trimming pared 0 bases from V and 0 bases from J, leaving 9 bases between. The CDR3 DNA is TGTGCCAGCAGCCAAGATCGCGGGAGCTCCTATAATTCACCCCTCCACTTT. Its protein is CASSQDRGSSYNSPLHF.

The chain has TRBV11-2 and TRBJ1-1; D not certain. This CDR3 has 15 residues. Germline-derived CDR1 and CDR2 are SGHAT and FQNNGV. V lost 5 bases and J lost 3, with 16 bases in between. This chain's CDR3 is CASSLMGRFHTEAFF. The CDR3 coding sequence is TGTGCCAGCAGCCTTATGGGGAGATTTCACACTGAAGCTTTCTTT.

This clonotype is large by share. The CDR3 loop reads CASSFKGTTDTQYF. The CDR3 DNA reads TGTGCCAGCAGTTTCAAGGGGACCACAGATACGCAGTATTTT. The chain couples TRBV27 to TRBJ2-3, with D possibly being TRBD1 or TRBD2 (5 bases each). Trimming took 3 bases from V and 2 from J, leaving 9 bases between them. Germline CDR1 reads MNHEY; CDR2 reads SMNVEV (reference sequence). CDR3 length: 14 amino acids.

There are a few counts of this clonotype. The V gene is TRBV6-5, the J gene TRBJ2-7; 10 bases agree with TRBD1. This CDR3 has 14 amino acids. The V gene end was trimmed by 8 bases and the J gene end by 2 bases; junction bases not matched to a gene: 6. Germline lookup yields CDR1 MNHEY and CDR2 SVGAGI. This chain's CDR3 is CASGGTGVTYEQYF. In DNA, the CDR3 is TGTGCCAGCGGAGGGACAGGGGTTACCTACGAGCAGTACTTC.

In its sample, this clonotype was seen a few times. The chain employs TRBV29-1 and TRBJ2-3; 8 nucleotides align to TRBD1. CDR1 is SQVTM and CDR2 is ANQGSEA in the germline V gene. Germline trimming cut 4 bases from V and 1 base from J; bases unmatched to any gene: 4. The CDR3 has 14 residues. The CDR3 nucleotides read TGCAGCGTTGCCCGGGGACAGGGCACAGATACGCAGTATTTT. This gives the protein CSVARGQGTDTQYF.

The V call is TRBV5-5, the J call TRBJ1-5; D possibly corresponds to TRBD1 (5 bases). CDR3 length: 16 amino acids. Looked up from germline, CDR1 is SGHKS and CDR2 is YYEKEE (reference sequence). V lost 0 bases and J lost 7, with 17 bases in between. The CDR3 protein is CASSLVGRQLPQPQHF. CDR3 sequence (DNA): TGTGCCAGCAGCTTGGTTGGGAGACAGCTACCCCAGCCCCAGCATTTT.

Relative to its sample, this clonotype is large (0.1 to 1%). J is TRBJ2-3 and V is TRBV7-2; 7 bases line up with TRBD2. CDR1 is SGHTA and CDR2 is FQGNSA in the germline V gene. The trim removed 4 bases at V and 1 base at J, leaving 5 bases unmatched. This CDR3 has 15 residues. This CDR3 reads CASSYGTIRTDTQYF. CDR3 coding DNA: TGTGCCAGCAGCTACGGGACTATACGCACAGATACGCAGTATTTT.

This clonotype was observed a handful of times. This chain joins TRBV20-1 and TRBJ2-3, with D unresolved. The germline CDR1 and CDR2 sequences are DFQATT and SNEGSKA (reference sequence). The CDR3 is made up of 12 amino acids. The V end lost 3 bases, the J end lost 0 bases, and 4 bases lay between the germline ends. CDR3 DNA: TGCAGTGCTAGTCCCAGCACAGATACGCAGTATTTT. Its translation: CSASPSTDTQYF.